This T cell receptor (beta chain) stems from a study of identical twins. Findings and limits, study-wide: Out-of-frame beta chain sequences displayed weaker excess sharing between twins.

Donors uniformly comprised healthy Caucasians. TCRdb analysed the 5' RACE reads with MiXCR anew, one entry per CDR3 protein. This table holds 240,000 or so distinct CDR3 sequences, roughly 13% found once. This clonotype was seen only a few times. The antigen remains undetermined. Trimming took off 3 bases at V and 8 bases at J, with 14 bases between the two ends. Looked up from germline, CDR1 is KGHSH and CDR2 is LQKENI. This CDR3 is built from 14 residues. Separately, the same data were catalogued under a study of yellow fever vaccine responses in identical twins.

Material: memory (CD45RO+) T cells sorted from blood. The chain couples TRBV18 to TRBJ2-1; D may be TRBD2 (5 bases). The TCR comes from a woman younger than 35 in good health. CDR3 amino acids: CASSPSGGEDEQFF. CDR3 DNA: TGTGCCAGCTCACCCTCAGGAGGAGAGGATGAGCAGTTCTTC. Together with reference TRBV18 and TRBJ2-1, the CDR3 gives the full variable domain: NAGVMQNPRHLVRRRGQEARLRCSPMKGHSHVYWYRQLPEEGLKFMVYLQKENIIDESGMPKERFSAEFPKEGPSILRIQQVVRGDSAAYFCASSPSGGEDEQFFGPGTRLTVL.